A selection of T cell receptor beta chains follows, all from one sample in a study of cytomegalovirus exposure and HLA in healthy donors. Clones were sequenced by immunoSEQ multiplex PCR, and TCRdb holds only the in-frame ones, with some missing. There are approximately 150,000 clones in the sample; approximately 79% occur only once, and under 3% lies in the top ten. Sequenced: PBMCs. Receptors were obtained from a male donor in good health and CMV-seronegative. The CDR3 runs from the conserved cysteine through the conserved F or W. D genes are given only for firm matches. Size is omitted from some rows. Given values are once, few, many or a class for expanded clones.

J | V | D | size | CDR3 | DNA
TRBJ2-3 | TRBV5-4 | TRBD1 | NA | CASSLWGTGVSTDTQYF | TGTGCCAGCAGCTTATGGGGGACAGGGGTCAGCACAGATACGCAGTATTTT
TRBJ2-1 | TRBV7-2 | NA | NA | CASSLDLFF | TGTGCCAGCAGCTTAGATCTGTTCTTC
TRBJ1-1 | TRBV20-1 | NA | few | CSAVKNTEAFF | TGCAGTGCTGTAAAGAACACTGAAGCTTTCTTT
TRBJ1-5 | TRBV14 | NA | NA | CASSLGDQPQHF | TGTGCCAGCAGCCTTGGAGATCAGCCCCAGCATTTT
TRBJ2-7 | TRBV27 | NA | few | CASSLSYGDYEQYF | TGTGCCAGCAGTTTGTCGTACGGAGACTACGAGCAGTACTTC
TRBJ2-2 | TRBV4-1 | TRBD2 | NA | CASSPRTSGGALAGELFF | TGCGCCAGCAGCCCGCGGACTAGCGGGGGGGCATTGGCCGGGGAGCTGTTTTTT
TRBJ2-5 | TRBV6-1 | NA | once | CASGDWAGETQYF | TGTGCCAGCGGTGACTGGGCAGGAGAGACCCAGTACTTC
TRBJ1-1 | TRBV5-6 | TRBD1 | few | CASSFGTGGGGTEAFF | TGTGCCAGCAGTTTCGGGACAGGGGGTGGAGGAACTGAAGCTTTCTTT
TRBJ1-2 | TRBV27 | NA | NA | CASSSYGLGGFTF | TGTGCCAGCAGTTCGTACGGTTTAGGAGGGTTCACCTTC
TRBJ2-1 | TRBV6-1 | TRBD2 | few | CASRLGTSGGVGGFF | TGTGCCAGCAGACTCGGGACTAGCGGGGGGGTAGGGGGGTTCTTC
TRBJ1-1 | TRBV7-9 | NA | NA | CASSLATELTEAFF | TGTGCCAGCAGCTTAGCGACAGAGCTCACTGAAGCTTTCTTT
TRBJ1-6 | TRBV29-1 | TRBD1 | NA | CSVGDRDNSPLHF | TGCAGCGTAGGGGACAGAGATAATTCACCCCTCCACTTT
TRBJ1-1 | TRBV5-8 | NA | NA | CTSSLIQGYTEAFF | TGTACCAGCAGCTTAATCCAGGGTTACACTGAAGCTTTCTTT
TRBJ2-7 | TRBV6-5 | TRBD2 | NA | CASRTGTSALEQYF | TGTGCCAGCAGGACCGGGACTAGCGCCCTCGAGCAGTACTTC
TRBJ2-5 | TRBV7-2 | NA | NA | CASSSSAGRTQYF | TGTGCCAGCAGCTCCTCGGCGGGAAGGACCCAGTACTTC
TRBJ1-2 | TRBV2 | TRBD1 | NA | CASSETGFYGYTF | TGTGCCAGCAGCGAGACAGGGTTCTATGGCTACACCTTC
TRBJ1-3 | TRBV6-5 | NA | NA | CASKYSLSSGNTIYF | TGTGCCAGCAAGTACAGTCTGAGCTCTGGAAACACCATATATTTT
TRBJ1-1 | TRBV2 | TRBD1 | NA | CASSSTGDRAEAFF | TGTGCCAGCAGTTCCACAGGGGATCGGGCTGAAGCTTTCTTT